These 24 T cell receptor beta chains were all obtained from the same sample, sequenced in a study of blood T cell repertoires in COVID-19. The table came from immunoSEQ multiplex PCR; TCRdb's copy has only in-frame clones and leaves some out. The profile shows tens of thousands of clones, approximately 86% of them singletons. Sequenced material: peripheral blood. Source of these receptors: a man in his sixties with acute or convalescent COVID-19.

The rearrangement links TRBV12-5 to TRBJ2-5; 8 bases map to TRBD2. V was clipped by 3 bases and J by 2 bases; unmatched bases: 5. The germline V gene has CDR1 LGHNT and CDR2 FRNRAP. CDR3 size: 15 residues. CDR3 loop: CASGFMASGQETQYF. CDR3 in DNA: TGTGCTAGTGGTTTTATGGCTAGCGGGCAAGAGACCCAGTACTTC.

The J gene is TRBJ2-5, the V gene TRBV5-6, with D maybe TRBD2 (5 bases). V gave up 4 bases and J gave up 5 bases, with 18 bases separating them. This CDR3 region has 15 residues. From germline, CDR1 is SGHDT and CDR2 YYEEEE. In nucleotides, the CDR3 is TGTGCCAGCAGCAGGAAATCACTAGTCCAGGAGACCCAGTACTTC. This encodes CASSRKSLVQETQYF.

The V and J genes are TRBV19 and TRBJ1-1; 7 nucleotides agree with TRBD1. V gave up 5 bases and J gave up 4 bases; unmatched junction bases: 4. The CDR3 consists of 13 residues. Germline CDR1 is LNHDA and CDR2 is SQIVND (reference sequence). Here the CDR3 reads CASSLTGATEAFF. The CDR3 DNA sequence: TGTGCCAGTAGTTTAACAGGGGCCACTGAAGCTTTCTTT.

The chain uses TRBV2 and TRBJ1-2; no firm D call. CDR1 and CDR2 (germline): SNHLY, FYNNEI. V was trimmed by 4 bases and J by 7 bases, leaving 13 bases between them. The CDR3 length is 13 residues. CDR3 sequence: CASSVSASIGYTF. The CDR3 bases are TGTGCCAGCAGTGTTTCCGCGTCTATTGGCTACACCTTC. Combining the CDR3 with reference TRBV2 and TRBJ1-2 gives the whole variable domain EPEVTQTPSHQVTQMGQEVILRCVPISNHLYFYWYRQILGQKVEFLVSFYNNEISEKSEIFDDQFSVERPDGSNFTLKIRSTKLEDSAMYFCASSVSASIGYTFGSGTRLTVV.

With regard to this clone: Other DNA sequences in the sample encode the same CDR3. The CDR3 nucleotides are TGTGCCAGCAGCAGAGGAAACACCATATATTTT. It is translated as CASSRGNTIYF. V gene TRBV12-3 or TRBV12-4 combines with J gene TRBJ1-3, with D uncertain. CDR3 length: 11 amino acids. V lost 6 bases and J 4 bases, leaving 4 bases between the germline ends.

The chain employs TRBV5-1 and TRBJ2-1; TRBD2 matches at 11 bases. In germline, CDR1 is SGHRS, CDR2 YFSETQ. The CDR3 sequence is 14 residues long. V gave up 1 base and J gave up 7 bases; unmatched junction bases: 1. CDR3 loop: CASSLSSGRNEQFF. The CDR3 nucleotides read TGCGCCAGCAGCTTGTCTAGCGGGAGGAATGAGCAGTTCTTC.

V and J are TRBV2 and TRBJ2-7; the match to TRBD2 covers 9 bases. J lost 4 bases, V lost 3 bases, and 10 bases had no gene match. CDR3 length: 16 residues. CDR1 SNHLY and CDR2 FYNNEI come from the germline V gene. DNA of the CDR3: TGTGCCAGCAGTGAGGCCAGCGGGGGGACTTCTTACGAGCAGTACTTC. It is translated as CASSEASGGTSYEQYF.

The genes are TRBV29-1 and TRBJ1-1; 7 nucleotides agree with TRBD1. The trim removed 7 bases at V and 0 bases at J, leaving 8 bases unmatched. CDR3 length: 14 amino acids. The germline V gene encodes CDR1 SQVTM and CDR2 ANQGSEA. Here the CDR3 reads CSAMTGNMNTEAFF. Here the CDR3 DNA reads TGCAGCGCGATGACAGGGAATATGAACACTGAAGCTTTCTTT.

This sequence joins TRBV5-6 and TRBJ2-6, with 11 bases identical to TRBD1. This CDR3 has 18 residues. The trim removed 3 bases at V and 1 base at J, leaving 6 bases unmatched. CDR1 is SGHDT and CDR2 is YYEEEE in the germline V gene. CDR3 nucleotide sequence: TGTGCCAGCAGCTATGGGACAGGGGGGCTTTCTGGGGCCAACGTCCTGACTTTC. It is translated as CASSYGTGGLSGANVLTF.

The rearrangement joins TRBV30 to TRBJ2-7; 7 bases match TRBD2. Germline CDR1 reads GTSNPN; CDR2 reads SVGIG (reference sequence). CDR3 length: 15 residues. Trimming took 2 bases from V and 6 from J; bases not matched to a gene: 13. The CDR3 region has the DNA TGTGCCTGGAGTCCCTGGGGTAACGGGAGGTTCGAGCAGTACTTC. Residues: CAWSPWGNGRFEQYF.

The chain couples TRBV29-1 to TRBJ1-1, with D perhaps TRBD1 (6 bases). Germline V gives CDR1 SQVTM, CDR2 ANQGSEA. This CDR3 is 17 amino acids long. Trimming stripped 0 bases from V and 1 base from J, with 18 bases between. The CDR3 region is CSVEEGRGHGPNTEAFF. The CDR3 nucleotides read TGCAGCGTTGAAGAAGGAAGGGGACACGGACCGAACACTGAAGCTTTCTTT.

The rearrangement uses TRBV9 and TRBJ1-2; D is uncertain. Germline values: CDR1 SGDLS, CDR2 YYNGEE. V lost 4 bases to trimming and J lost 1 base, with 20 bases between them. The length of the CDR3 is 17 residues. CDR3 nucleotides: TGTGCCAGCAGCAAAAGGCCCGAACAGTCCCTTAACTATGGCTACACCTTC. Encoded protein: CASSKRPEQSLNYGYTF.

Only one count was recorded for this clone. V is TRBV11-3 and J is TRBJ1-1, with 7 nucleotides matching TRBD1. Germline V lookup: CDR1 SGHNT, CDR2 YENEEA. The trim removed 3 bases at V and 8 bases at J, leaving 9 bases unmatched. This CDR3 spans 14 amino acids. DNA of the CDR3: TGTGCCAGCAGCTTCAGAGGGGGCTTGAGAGAAGCTTTCTTT. This translates into CASSFRGGLREAFF.

This chain uses TRBV7-2 with TRBJ2-5; 8 positions match TRBD2. V lost 4 bases and J lost 1; bases outside the gene matches: 5. The CDR3 covers 15 residues. CDR1 is SGHTA, CDR2 FQGNSA, per germline. CDR3 bases: TGTGCCAGCAGCTGGGCGGGGGGATTCCAAGAGACCCAGTACTTC. Its protein is CASSWAGGFQETQYF.

V and J are TRBV3-1 (or the pseudogene TRBV3-2) and TRBJ1-6, with 8 bases fitting TRBD1. The V gene end was trimmed by 2 bases and the J gene end by 9 bases; junction bases not matched to a gene: 12. Germline-derived CDR1 and CDR2 are LGHDT and YNNKEL (reference sequence). CDR3 length: 17 residues. The CDR3 region has the DNA TGTGCCAGCAGCCAATTCGGGAAACAGGGGGATGGTTCACCCCTCCACTTT. Translation gives CASSQFGKQGDGSPLHF.

This chain joins TRBV14 and TRBJ2-7; 10 bases match TRBD2. The CDR3 is 13 amino acids. Trimming removed 1 base from V and 8 bases from J; junction bases left unmatched: 2. The germline V gene encodes CDR1 SGHDN and CDR2 FVKESK. DNA of the CDR3: TGTGCCAGCAGCCAAGGTAGCGGGAGGAAGCAGTACTTC. Protein product: CASSQGSGRKQYF. Full variable domain (remainder filled in from reference TRBV14 and TRBJ2-7): EAGVTQFPSHSVIEKGQTVTLRCDPISGHDNLYWYRRVMGKEIKFLLHFVKESKQDESGMPNNRFLAERTGGTYSTLKVQPAELEDSGVYFCASSQGSGRKQYFGPGTRLTVT.

The V call is TRBV7-9, the J call TRBJ2-3, with 7 bases fitting TRBD2. The CDR3 length is 16 residues. Germline V gene sequence: CDR1 SEHNR, CDR2 FQNEAQ (reference sequence). The V gene end was trimmed by 4 bases and the J gene end by 4 bases; junction bases not matched to a gene: 11. The CDR3, as DNA: TGTGCCAGCAGCTCGGGGGGAGGGCTCGGATCAGATACGCAGTATTTT. Protein sequence: CASSSGGGLGSDTQYF.

This clone was detected a few times. The V call is TRBV27, the J call TRBJ2-7, with TRBD1 identical over 8 bases. The CDR3 contains 11 residues. Germline CDR1 reads MNHEY; CDR2 reads SMNVEV (reference sequence). Germline trimming cut 6 bases from V and 6 bases from J; bases unmatched to any gene: 1. This chain's CDR3 is CASRDRGEQYF. In DNA, the CDR3 is TGTGCCAGCAGAGACAGGGGCGAGCAGTACTTC.

The V gene is TRBV7-6, the J gene TRBJ2-1; D is possibly TRBD2 (6 bases). Germline CDR1 is SGHVS and CDR2 is FNYEAQ. The length of the CDR3 is 16 residues. V lost 4 bases and J 6 bases, leaving 19 bases between the germline ends. The CDR3 DNA is TGTGCCAGCAGCTATGGCCCCGGCGGGATAGGCAATGAGCAGTTCTTC. The encoded protein is CASSYGPGGIGNEQFF.

This chain connects TRBV7-2 to TRBJ2-6; 10 bases are a match to TRBD2. J gave up 0 bases and V 7 bases, and 9 bases lay outside the gene matches. Per germline, CDR1 SGHTA and CDR2 FQGNSA. This CDR3 has 18 amino acids. CDR3 in DNA: TGTGCCAGCACGTCTAGCGGGGGTACTGTCTCTGGGGCCAACGTCCTGACTTTC. Translation: CASTSSGGTVSGANVLTF.

The chain joins TRBV13 to TRBJ1-3; D might be TRBD1 (5 bases). V lost 5 bases and J 0 bases, leaving 11 bases between the germline ends. Germline V lookup: CDR1 PRHDT, CDR2 FYEKMQ (reference sequence). The CDR3 is made up of 15 amino acids. The CDR3 DNA is TGTGCCAGCAGCCCGGGACTACTCTCTGGAAACACCATATATTTT. Protein: CASSPGLLSGNTIYF.

V gene TRBV19 combines with J gene TRBJ2-3, with 12 bases fitting TRBD2. The CDR3 has 14 residues. Germline V gene lookup returns CDR1 LNHDA and CDR2 SQIVND (reference sequence). The V gene end was trimmed by 5 bases and the J gene end by 7 bases; junction bases not matched to a gene: 4. The CDR3 is CASSGLAGSHTQYF. CDR3 DNA: TGTGCCAGTAGTGGACTAGCGGGATCTCATACGCAGTATTTT.

The CDR3, as DNA: TGTGCCAGCAGCATCAAAAGCACAGTAGCCAAAAACATTCAGTACTTC. Translated, it gives CASSIKSTVAKNIQYF. J is TRBJ2-4 and V is TRBV11-1; D is ambiguous. CDR1 and CDR2 from the germline V gene are SGHAT and FQDESV (reference sequence). This CDR3 has 16 residues. V lost 5 bases, J lost 0 bases, and 14 bases lay in between. The full variable domain, with the rest looked up from reference TRBV11-1 and TRBJ2-4, is EAEVAQSPRYKITEKSQAVAFWCDPISGHATLYWYRQILGQGPELLVQFQDESVVDDSQLPKDRFSAERLKGVDSTLKIQPAELGDSAMYLCASSIKSTVAKNIQYFGAGTRLSVL.

J is TRBJ1-1 and V is TRBV2; the D is unclear. Germline CDR1 SNHLY, CDR2 FYNNEI. V was cut by 7 bases and J by 1 base, with 10 bases left in between. This CDR3 comprises 13 residues. CDR3 bases: TGTGCCAGCATGGGCCAGAGGAACACTGAAGCTTTCTTT. Translated, it gives CASMGQRNTEAFF.